These 2 T cell receptor beta chains came from one sample sequenced in a study of CD4+ T cells in melanoma. Using immunoSEQ multiplex PCR, the repertoire was profiled, and TCRdb retains in-frame clones only, with some absent. There are thousands of clones in the sample; about 71% occur only once, and 16% lies in the top ten. Sequencing was carried out using cells from a culture (not recorded whether cultured in vitro). Receptors were obtained from a human donor with melanoma.

This rearrangement joins TRBV18 to TRBJ2-7; weak D call: TRBD1 (6 bases). V lost 2 bases, J lost 4 bases, and 12 bases lay in between. This CDR3 comprises 14 residues. The germline V gene has CDR1 KGHSH and CDR2 LQKENI. The CDR3, as DNA: TGTGCCAGCTCACCAGGGGTACAGGGATACGAGCAGTACTTC. It is translated as CASSPGVQGYEQYF. The whole variable domain, filled in from reference TRBV18 and TRBJ2-7, reads NAGVMQNPRHLVRRRGQEARLRCSPMKGHSHVYWYRQLPEEGLKFMVYLQKENIIDESGMPKERFSAEFPKEGPSILRIQQVVRGDSAAYFCASSPGVQGYEQYFGPGTRLTVT.

The table lists this clone with a few counts. This chain joins TRBV9 and TRBJ2-3; 9 nucleotides agree with TRBD1. Germline lookup yields CDR1 SGDLS and CDR2 YYNGEE. CDR3 length equals 15 residues. J lost 6 bases, V lost 4 bases, and 9 bases had no gene match. The CDR3 loop reads CASSPLGQGIDTQYF. The CDR3 DNA sequence: TGTGCCAGCAGCCCTCTGGGACAGGGAATTGATACGCAGTATTTT.